The clone carrying this T cell receptor (beta chain) was counted only a few times. This entry is derived from a study of blood T cell repertoires in COVID-19. Study overall: From T cells, B-cell-depleted T cells, or PBMCs came the material, which was cDNA or gDNA.

V lost 4 bases, J lost 5 bases, and 10 bases stayed unmatched. There are 17 residues in the CDR3. Germline assignment: CDR1 LNHNV and CDR2 YYDKDF (reference sequence). Sequenced by immunoSEQ multiplex PCR; TCRdb stores in-frame clones only, minus some. The sample consists of 70,000 to 80,000 clones, roughly 87% of them appearing once. Material: peripheral blood. J is TRBJ1-4 and V is TRBV15; 10 nucleotides agree with TRBD1. This TCR was recovered from a woman over 75 with acute or convalescent COVID-19. The chain's CDR3 is CATSTGTGVGPNEKLFF. The CDR3 region has the DNA TGTGCCACCAGCACAGGGACAGGGGTAGGCCCGAATGAAAAACTGTTTTTT. Drawing the rest from reference TRBV15 and TRBJ1-4, the complete variable domain is DAMVIQNPRYQVTQFGKPVTLSCSQTLNHNVMYWYQQKSSQAPKLLFHYYDKDFNNEADTPDNFQSRRPNTSFCFLDIRSPGLGDTAMYLCATSTGTGVGPNEKLFFGSGTQLSVL.